Listed below are T cell receptor beta chains from one sample, sequenced in a study of T cell responses to AZD1222 COVID-19 vaccine. Clones were read by immunoSEQ multiplex PCR, and TCRdb kept only the in-frame ones, dropping some. The data contain roughly 110,000 clones, 87% of them seen just once; the ten biggest clones take up around 4.7%. This specimen consisted of peripheral blood, obtained 28 days after the second AZD1222 dose. These receptors came from an adult who received the AZD1222 COVID-19 vaccine. The CDR3 runs from the conserved cysteine through the conserved F or W. Fields, in order: J gene, D gene, V gene, clone size, CDR3 protein, CDR3 DNA. A D gene is named only where the DNA matches it firmly. Size is stated for part of the rows, as once, few or many counts, or as a class when the clone is expanded.

>TRBJ2-3|TRBD1|TRBV3-1/TRBV3-2|NA
CASSLPGQGAGDTQYF
TGTGCCAGCAGCCTACCGGGACAGGGGGCAGGGGATACGCAGTATTTT
>TRBJ1-1|NA|TRBV4-1|NA
CASSQGTANTEAFF
TGCGCCAGCAGCCAAGGCACAGCCAACACTGAAGCTTTCTTT
>TRBJ2-5|NA|TRBV2|NA
CASSAGQTQETQYF
TGTGCCAGCAGCGCGGGACAGACTCAAGAGACCCAGTACTTC
>TRBJ2-1|NA|TRBV7-8|NA
CASRSTRRNEQFF
TGTGCCAGCAGATCGACTAGGAGAAATGAGCAGTTCTTC
>TRBJ2-3|TRBD2|TRBV19|NA
CASKERGVSSTDTQYF
TGTGCCAGTAAGGAGCGGGGGGTCTCTAGCACAGATACGCAGTATTTT
>TRBJ2-2|TRBD1|TRBV10-3|NA
CAIRFSGGGDTGELFF
TGTGCCATCAGGTTTTCAGGGGGCGGTGACACCGGGGAGCTGTTTTTT
>TRBJ1-2|TRBD1|TRBV9|NA
CASSPDRGDYGYTF
TGTGCCAGCAGCCCCGACAGGGGCGACTATGGCTACACCTTC
>TRBJ1-2|NA|TRBV10-3|NA
CAISEGGQGTYGYTF
TGTGCCATCAGTGAGGGGGGCCAGGGAACCTATGGCTACACCTTC
>TRBJ1-2|NA|TRBV27|NA
CASTRWGSDPAGYTF
TGTGCCAGCACCCGATGGGGGTCCGATCCGGCCGGCTACACCTTC
>TRBJ1-2|NA|TRBV10-2|NA
CASSESRGAFDGYTF
TGCGCCAGCAGTGAGTCGAGAGGGGCTTTCGACGGCTACACCTTC
>TRBJ1-5|NA|TRBV6-5|NA
CASSYFDGAQPQHF
TGTGCCAGCAGTTACTTCGACGGGGCTCAGCCCCAGCATTTT
>TRBJ2-5|NA|TRBV30|once
CAWSDPSSGQETQYF
TGTGCCTGGAGTGATCCCTCCTCAGGCCAAGAGACCCAGTACTTC
>TRBJ2-5|TRBD2|TRBV27|NA
CASSLVSGVSETQYF
TGTGCCAGCAGTTTGGTTAGCGGGGTTTCGGAGACCCAGTACTTC
>TRBJ1-3|NA|TRBV18|NA
CASSNQRTASGNTIYF
TGTGCCAGCTCGAACCAGAGGACAGCCTCTGGAAACACCATATATTTT
>TRBJ2-1|TRBD2|TRBV3-1/TRBV3-2|NA
CASSTAGGLGSYNEQFF
TGTGCCAGCAGCACCGCGGGGGGTTTAGGCTCCTACAATGAGCAGTTCTTC
>TRBJ2-7|TRBD1|TRBV6-5|once
CASSYTRTGEQYF
TGTGCCAGCAGTTACACCAGGACAGGCGAGCAGTACTTC
>TRBJ1-5|NA|TRBV28|NA
CASSFGMVNQPQHF
TGTGCCAGCAGTTTCGGGATGGTGAATCAGCCCCAGCATTTT